These 27 T cell receptor beta chains were sequenced from one sample in a study of blood T cell repertoires in COVID-19. Some clones are missing from TCRdb's copy, which holds only in-frame ones; the method was immunoSEQ multiplex PCR. The table includes roughly 280,000 clones, roughly 85% detected once. Input material: peripheral blood. These receptors all come from a man in his sixties who had recovered from COVID-19.

The chain recombines TRBV2 with TRBJ1-1; 9 bases agree with TRBD1. The germline CDR1 and CDR2 sequences are SNHLY and FYNNEI. Trimming removed 3 bases from V and 0 bases from J; junction bases left unmatched: 2. The CDR3 contains 15 residues. This CDR3 reads CASSERTGVNTEAFF. CDR3 DNA: TGTGCCAGCAGTGAGCGGACAGGGGTGAACACTGAAGCTTTCTTT.

The rearrangement links TRBV6-6 to TRBJ1-3, with TRBD1 as a possible D gene (5 bases). The germline CDR1 and CDR2 sequences are MNHNY and SVGAGI (reference sequence). The germline V and J ends were trimmed by 5 bases and 0 bases, with 23 bases remaining between them. The CDR3 has 19 amino acids. Here the CDR3 DNA reads TGTGCCAGCAGTCTTACACGAAACACGGGGGGACCCTCTGGAAACACCATATATTTT. This encodes CASSLTRNTGGPSGNTIYF.

This sequence joins TRBV19 and TRBJ2-5; TRBD2 aligns across 7 bases. The CDR3 extends over 14 amino acids. The trim removed 6 bases at V and 0 bases at J, leaving 4 bases unmatched. Germline V gene data show CDR1 as LNHDA and CDR2 as SQIVND (reference sequence). CDR3 in amino acids: CASRPAGNQETQYF. In DNA form, the CDR3 reads TGTGCCAGTAGACCAGCGGGGAACCAAGAGACCCAGTACTTC.

The V and J genes are TRBV7-3 and TRBJ2-6, with D maybe TRBD2 (6 bases). Trimming left V 4 bases short and J 3 bases short, with 7 bases between. Germline V gene data show CDR1 as SGHTA and CDR2 as FQGTGA. There are 14 residues in the CDR3. The CDR3 spells CASSWGGGANVLTF. CDR3 DNA: TGTGCCAGCAGCTGGGGAGGTGGGGCCAACGTCCTGACTTTC.

The CDR3 is CASSLAGGRTNEKLFF. The CDR3 DNA reads TGTGCCAGCAGCTTGGCCGGCGGGCGGACTAATGAAAAACTGTTTTTT. The V gene is TRBV5-5, the J gene TRBJ1-4, with no clear D. Trimming left V 0 bases short and J 2 bases short, with 11 bases between. There are 16 residues in the CDR3. Germline V lookup: CDR1 SGHKS, CDR2 YYEKEE (reference sequence).

The CDR3 nucleotides are TGCAGCGTCCAGGGGGTTTTGGAGACCCAGTACTTC. Translating gives CSVQGVLETQYF. The gene calls are TRBV29-1 and TRBJ2-5; 7 bases map to TRBD1. The V segment lost 6 bases and the J segment 5 bases; nucleotides outside the gene matches: 6. In germline, CDR1 is SQVTM, CDR2 ANQGSEA. The CDR3 length is 12 residues.

The sample holds one count of this clone. This chain connects TRBV11-2 to TRBJ1-2, with D unresolved. Trimming stripped 1 base from V and 2 bases from J, with 14 bases between. Looked up from germline, CDR1 is SGHAT and CDR2 is FQNNGV. CDR3 length: 16 amino acids. This CDR3 is CASSLGGVRENYGYTF. The CDR3 coding sequence is TGTGCCAGCAGCTTAGGGGGAGTGAGGGAGAACTATGGCTACACCTTC.

The chain combines TRBV2 with TRBJ2-7; 10 bases fit TRBD2. From germline, CDR1 is SNHLY and CDR2 FYNNEI. With 6 bases clipped from V and 2 bases from J, the junction kept 7 bases outside the gene matches. This CDR3 region has 15 residues. DNA of the CDR3: TGTGCCAGCAGGTCCGGGACTAGCGTGCCCTACGAGCAGTACTTC. This encodes CASRSGTSVPYEQYF.

V and J are TRBV30 and TRBJ1-3; no reliable D call. The germline CDR1 and CDR2 sequences are GTSNPN and SVGIG (reference sequence). V was shortened by 0 bases and J by 8 bases, with 11 bases between the two germline ends. The CDR3 spans 13 residues. The CDR3 sequence: CAWSVRGSDTIYF. The CDR3 DNA is TGTGCCTGGAGTGTAAGAGGGTCGGACACCATATATTTT.

The rearrangement uses TRBV11-2 and TRBJ2-3, with D unresolved. Trimming took off 5 bases at V and 6 bases at J, with 21 bases between the two ends. Germline V gene sequence: CDR1 SGHAT, CDR2 FQNNGV. The CDR3 is 16 amino acids. CDR3 coding DNA: TGTGCCAGCAGCCCCCGGTGGGCACTGGTGGCTGATACGCAGTATTTT. As protein: CASSPRWALVADTQYF.

This sequence joins TRBV27 and TRBJ1-6; TRBD1 agrees at 9 bases. V was pared by 5 bases and J by 6 bases, with 8 bases of the junction left unmatched. Germline-derived CDR1 and CDR2 are MNHEY and SMNVEV (reference sequence). This CDR3 is 16 amino acids long. CDR3 sequence reads: CASSPNTGGGNSPLHF. The CDR3, as DNA: TGTGCCAGCAGTCCGAATACAGGGGGCGGTAATTCACCCCTCCACTTT.

The J gene is TRBJ2-3, the V gene TRBV28; D is uncertain. Germline V lookup: CDR1 MDHEN, CDR2 SYDVKM. The V end lost 4 bases, the J end lost 0 bases, and 14 bases lay between the germline ends. This CDR3 comprises 16 residues. The chain's CDR3 is CASSSPRGGSTDTQYF. CDR3 nucleotide sequence: TGTGCCAGCAGTTCCCCCCGAGGCGGAAGCACAGATACGCAGTATTTT.

V is TRBV5-6 and J is TRBJ1-2; the match to TRBD1 covers 8 bases. Looked up from germline, CDR1 is SGHDT and CDR2 is YYEEEE. J lost 7 bases, V lost 1 base, and 3 bases had no gene match. This CDR3 comprises 13 residues. The CDR3 here is CASSLHRGTGYTF. The CDR3 region has the DNA TGTGCCAGCAGCTTGCACAGGGGGACTGGCTACACCTTC.

The chain links TRBV5-6 to TRBJ1-5; D is perhaps TRBD1 (6 bases). The CDR3 contains 15 residues. Trimming pared 4 bases from V and 2 bases from J, leaving 13 bases between. Germline V gene lookup returns CDR1 SGHDT and CDR2 YYEEEE. CDR3 amino acids: CASSHPGTRNQPQHF. In DNA form, the CDR3 reads TGTGCCAGCAGCCACCCCGGGACACGCAATCAGCCCCAGCATTTT.

This chain uses TRBV11-2 with TRBJ2-2; the D is unclear. Germline V gene sequence: CDR1 SGHAT, CDR2 FQNNGV. V shed 4 bases and J shed 6 bases, with 18 bases lying between them. The CDR3 consists of 16 residues. The CDR3 loop is CASSSAPVRGSGELFF. DNA for the CDR3: TGTGCCAGCAGCTCCGCCCCGGTACGTGGTTCCGGGGAGCTGTTTTTT.

This chain links TRBV5-1 with TRBJ2-7; 7 nucleotides match TRBD2. Germline lookup yields CDR1 SGHRS and CDR2 YFSETQ. V was pared by 2 bases and J by 7 bases, with 6 bases of the junction left unmatched. The CDR3 runs to 13 residues. CDR3 sequence: CASSFRPRGEQYF. The DNA for the CDR3 is TGCGCCAGCAGCTTTAGGCCGCGGGGGGAGCAGTACTTC.

This clone showed up just once. One junction end does not reproduce the germline sequence, and a read error may be involved. The chain recombines TRBV12-5 with TRBJ2-5; the D gene is possibly TRBD2 (5 bases). CDR3 length: 15 amino acids. CDR1 and CDR2 from the germline V gene are LGHNT and FRNRAP. CDR3 sequence reads: CASGLEAVRGETQYF. In DNA form, the CDR3 reads TGTGCTAGTGGATTGGAGGCTGTCAGAGGAGAGACCCAGTACTTC.

This chain uses TRBV7-8 with TRBJ2-7, with 10 bases identical to TRBD1. J was trimmed by 4 bases and V by 3 bases; bases with no gene match: 9. In germline, CDR1 is SGHVS, CDR2 FQNEAQ. The CDR3 runs 16 residues. The CDR3 sequence: CASSFKRQGASYEQYF. The CDR3 DNA follows: TGTGCCAGCAGCTTCAAGAGACAGGGGGCGAGTTACGAGCAGTACTTC.

This clone was counted only a few times. V gene TRBV7-9 combines with J gene TRBJ2-4, with TRBD2 matching over 7 bases. The CDR3 extends over 16 amino acids. Germline V lookup: CDR1 SEHNR, CDR2 FQNEAQ (reference sequence). Trimming took 5 bases from V and 0 from J; bases not matched to a gene: 7. CDR3 region: CASSPGGALAKNIQYF. The CDR3 nucleotides read TGTGCCAGCAGCCCGGGGGGAGCGCTAGCCAAAAACATTCAGTACTTC.

The V gene is TRBV7-9, the J gene TRBJ2-3; 10 nucleotides agree with TRBD1. Germline values: CDR1 SEHNR, CDR2 FQNEAQ (reference sequence). With V trimmed by 5 bases and J by 0 bases, 2 bases remained unmatched. The CDR3 is 15 amino acids. The CDR3 nucleotides read TGTGCCAGCAGCCAGGGACAGGGGAGCACAGATACGCAGTATTTT. Translating gives CASSQGQGSTDTQYF.

The V and J genes are TRBV5-1 and TRBJ2-7; TRBD1 aligns across 7 bases. V dropped 3 bases and J dropped 6; count of bases not matched to a gene: 6. CDR1 is SGHRS, CDR2 YFSETQ, per germline. This CDR3 comprises 13 residues. The CDR3 loop is CASSSAGTVEQYF. Here the CDR3 DNA reads TGCGCCAGCAGCTCCGCCGGGACAGTCGAGCAGTACTTC.

The gene calls are TRBV2 and TRBJ2-1, with D possibly matching TRBD2 (6 bases). The CDR3 covers 16 residues. V was cut by 5 bases and J by 1 base, with 15 bases left in between. From germline, CDR1 is SNHLY and CDR2 FYNNEI. The CDR3 DNA sequence: TGTGCCAGCAGTAGCCTAGCGAAAGGATCCTACAATGAGCAGTTCTTC. Translated: CASSSLAKGSYNEQFF.

The V gene is TRBV9, the J gene TRBJ1-3; the match to TRBD1 covers 8 bases. From germline, CDR1 is SGDLS and CDR2 YYNGEE. The junction had 4 bases not matched to a gene; V was cut back by 3 bases and J by 2 bases. The CDR3 extends over 15 amino acids. The CDR3 region is CASSATGVAGNTIYF. In DNA form, the CDR3 reads TGTGCCAGCAGCGCGACAGGGGTCGCTGGAAACACCATATATTTT. Looking up the rest from reference TRBV9 and TRBJ1-3 gives the full variable domain: DSGVTQTPKHLITATGQRVTLRCSPRSGDLSVYWYQQSLDQGLQFLIQYYNGEERAKGNILERFSAQQFPDLHSELNLSSLELGDSALYFCASSATGVAGNTIYFGEGSWLTVV.

The J gene is TRBJ2-2, the V gene TRBV12-3 or TRBV12-4; tentatively, D is TRBD1 (5 bases). The CDR3 is 13 residues long. V lost 6 bases and J lost 5, with 10 bases in between. The CDR3 DNA sequence: TGTGCCAGCAGAGGACAAACGACCGGGGAGCTGTTTTTT. As protein: CASRGQTTGELFF.

This clone was recorded a few times. This chain connects TRBV9 to TRBJ2-5, with D tentatively TRBD1 (6 bases). Germline CDR1 is SGDLS and CDR2 is YYNGEE. The CDR3 is made up of 15 amino acids. Trimming removed 4 bases from V and 2 bases from J, with 15 bases in between. The chain's CDR3 is CASSSMRGFQETQYF. The CDR3 coding sequence is TGTGCCAGCAGCTCCATGAGGGGGTTTCAAGAGACCCAGTACTTC.

This chain's CDR3 is CATSRDRGRGAGYTF. In nucleotides, the CDR3 is TGTGCCACCAGCAGAGATAGGGGCAGGGGCGCTGGCTACACCTTC. The rearrangement links TRBV15 to TRBJ1-2, with D possibly being TRBD1 (6 bases). Trimming removed 0 bases from V and 7 bases from J, with 15 bases in between. Germline V CDR1 and CDR2: LNHNV, YYDKDF (reference sequence). This CDR3 is built from 15 residues.

This clone was recorded a few times. The chain recombines TRBV14 with TRBJ2-7, with 9 positions matching TRBD1. Unmatched junction bases numbered 5, after V lost 8 bases and J lost 3 bases. Germline V gene sequence: CDR1 SGHDN, CDR2 FVKESK. The CDR3 runs to 13 residues. CDR3 nucleotides: TGTGCCAGCTCCGGGACAGGGTACTACGAGCAGTACTTC. Its translation: CASSGTGYYEQYF.